These 28 T cell receptor beta chains share one sample of origin, sequenced in a study of T cell responses to AZD1222 COVID-19 vaccine. The table came from immunoSEQ multiplex PCR; TCRdb's copy has only in-frame clones and leaves some out. The table has more than 70,000 clones, 90% seen once. The sample was peripheral blood, taken 28 days after the second AZD1222 dose. The receptor source for this set is an adult who received the AZD1222 COVID-19 vaccine.

This clone appeared once. The V call is TRBV11-3, the J call TRBJ2-5; D not certain. Trimming shortened V by 5 bases and J by 2 bases, and 9 bases separated the two germline ends. The CDR3 loop spans 13 amino acids. CDR1 is SGHNT and CDR2 is YENEEA in the germline V gene. In DNA, the CDR3 is TGTGCCAGCAGCCTTCTTGGACAAGAGACCCAGTACTTC. Translated: CASSLLGQETQYF.

The J gene is TRBJ2-5, the V gene TRBV7-2; D ambiguous. The CDR3 loop spans 13 amino acids. Trimming removed 5 bases at V and 7 bases at J, with 14 bases between. CDR1 is SGHTA and CDR2 is FQGNSA in the germline V gene. CDR3 nucleotide sequence: TGTGCCAGCAGCCCTAGGACCTTGGGGACCCAGTACTTC. Its translation: CASSPRTLGTQYF.

This chain uses TRBV7-3 with TRBJ1-1; 7 bases agree with TRBD1. V shed 3 bases and J 8 bases; nucleotides not matched to a gene: 9. The CDR3 has 14 residues. In germline, CDR1 is SGHTA, CDR2 FQGTGA. The CDR3 DNA reads as TGTGCCAGCAGCTTGGAGGGGGCCTACGGAGAAGCTTTCTTT. It specifies CASSLEGAYGEAFF.

V gene TRBV12-3 or TRBV12-4 combines with J gene TRBJ1-1; D remains ambiguous. CDR3 length equals 11 residues. The V gene lost 3 bases and the J gene lost 7 bases, with 6 bases spanning the gap. Written as DNA, the CDR3 is TGTGCCAGCAGTTTGGCGGTTGAAGCTTTCTTT. Translated: CASSLAVEAFF.

The chain employs TRBV7-2 and TRBJ1-2; TRBD1 aligns across 8 bases. V lost 5 bases, J lost 2 bases, and 7 bases stayed unmatched. The CDR3 spans 15 residues. The germline gives CDR1 SGHTA, CDR2 FQGNSA. The CDR3 DNA sequence: TGTGCCAGCAGCGTTCACAGGGGGATAAACTATGGCTACACCTTC. The encoded protein is CASSVHRGINYGYTF.

The chain's CDR3 is CASSFSGQSETQYF. Written as DNA, the CDR3 is TGCGCCAGCAGCTTCTCGGGACAAAGCGAGACCCAGTACTTC. The chain links TRBV5-1 to TRBJ2-5; maybe TRBD1 (6 bases). Germline V lookup: CDR1 SGHRS, CDR2 YFSETQ. CDR3 size: 14 residues. Trimming left V 2 bases short and J 5 bases short, with 13 bases between.

The chain has TRBV6-1 and TRBJ1-1; D unclear. The CDR3 has 13 residues. CDR1 is MNHNS and CDR2 is SASEGT in the germline V gene. Trimming left V 2 bases short and J 1 base short, with 5 bases between. The CDR3 protein is CASSETWNTEAFF. CDR3 sequence (DNA): TGTGCCAGCAGTGAAACATGGAACACTGAAGCTTTCTTT.

V and J are TRBV7-9 and TRBJ1-2; tentatively, D is TRBD1 (5 bases). Between the trimmed V and J ends, which lost 5 bases and 3 bases, there was a span of 13 bases. Germline V gives CDR1 SEHNR, CDR2 FQNEAQ (reference sequence). The CDR3 length is 14 residues. The CDR3 DNA reads as TGTGCCAGCAGCCCACGACAGACGTACTATGGCTACACCTTC. Translation gives CASSPRQTYYGYTF.

The chain employs TRBV5-1 and TRBJ2-7, with 9 bases aligning to TRBD1. Germline CDR1 is SGHRS and CDR2 is YFSETQ. The CDR3 consists of 14 residues. V shed 3 bases and J 5 bases; nucleotides not matched to a gene: 6. The CDR3 here is CASSYGQGSHEQYF. CDR3 nucleotide sequence: TGCGCCAGCAGCTACGGACAGGGGTCCCACGAGCAGTACTTC. The complete variable domain, with remaining parts taken from reference TRBV5-1 and TRBJ2-7, reads KAGVTQTPRYLIKTRGQQVTLSCSPISGHRSVSWYQQTPGQGLQFLFEYFSETQRNKGNFPGRFSGRQFSNSRSEMNVSTLELGDSALYLCASSYGQGSHEQYFGPGTRLTVT.

V usage is TRBV7-9 and J usage is TRBJ2-7; no clear D. V dropped 2 bases and J dropped 5 bases, with 10 bases sitting between them. The CDR3 extends over 13 amino acids. Germline CDR1 is SEHNR and CDR2 is FQNEAQ (reference sequence). The CDR3 DNA follows: TGTGCCAGCAGCTTACTAGGGCTACACGAGCAGTACTTC. Encoded protein: CASSLLGLHEQYF.

This rearrangement joins TRBV4-1 to TRBJ2-1; 11 nucleotides agree with TRBD2. Germline assignment: CDR1 MGHRA and CDR2 YSYEKL. Trimming cost V 0 bases and J 8 bases; bases outside gene matches: 9. The CDR3 spans 17 residues. For the CDR3, the DNA is TGCGCCAGCAGCCAAGATAACCGACTAGCGGGGTTATATGAGCAGTTCTTC. Translated, it gives CASSQDNRLAGLYEQFF.

This chain links TRBV5-1 with TRBJ1-5; 7 nucleotides match TRBD1. Germline V gives CDR1 SGHRS, CDR2 YFSETQ. V was pared by 0 bases and J by 7 bases, with 4 bases of the junction left unmatched. The CDR3 runs to 14 residues. The CDR3 region is CASSLGEGGQPQHF. CDR3 in DNA: TGCGCCAGCAGCTTGGGTGAAGGGGGCCAGCCCCAGCATTTT.

The chain uses TRBV6-5 and TRBJ1-5, with TRBD1 as a possible D gene (5 bases). CDR1 MNHEY and CDR2 SVGAGI come from the germline V gene. The CDR3 is made up of 14 amino acids. Between the trimmed V and J ends, which lost 6 bases and 6 bases, there was a span of 15 bases. Here the CDR3 DNA reads TGTGCCAGCAGCCTAGCAGGGTACGGTCAGCCCCAGCATTTT. Translated, it gives CASSLAGYGQPQHF.

The chain carries TRBV4-1 and TRBJ2-3; 8 bases fit TRBD2. The CDR3 has 15 residues. After removal of 8 bases from V and 0 bases from J, the junction contained 7 bases not matched to a gene. Per the germline V gene, CDR1 is MGHRA and CDR2 is YSYEKL. For the CDR3, the DNA is TGCGCCAGCGGCCGGGAGGGCACTAGCACAGATACGCAGTATTTT. Translating gives CASGREGTSTDTQYF.

The rearrangement links TRBV29-1 to TRBJ1-4; unclear D gene. CDR3 length equals 11 residues. Germline V gives CDR1 SQVTM, CDR2 ANQGSEA. Between the trimmed V and J ends, which lost 7 bases and 7 bases, there was a span of 10 bases. CDR3: CSGGDGEKLFF. In nucleotides, the CDR3 is TGCAGCGGGGGTGATGGTGAAAAACTGTTTTTT.

This sequence joins TRBV6-1 and TRBJ2-7; TRBD1 is a possible D gene (6 bases). V lost 2 bases, J lost 0 bases, and 11 bases lay in between. Germline V gene sequence: CDR1 MNHNS, CDR2 SASEGT. The CDR3 extends over 15 amino acids. CDR3 sequence reads: CASSEPGQISYEQYF. CDR3 bases: TGTGCCAGCAGTGAACCGGGACAAATCTCCTACGAGCAGTACTTC.

This clone appeared once. This chain joins TRBV16 and TRBJ2-7; D unclear. CDR1 KGHSY and CDR2 FQNENV come from the germline V gene. The ends were cut back, 0 bases at V and 4 bases at J, with 4 bases in the middle. The CDR3 contains 12 residues. In nucleotides, the CDR3 is TGTGCCAGCAGCCAATCGTGGTACGAGCAGTACTTC. Protein product: CASSQSWYEQYF. The complete variable domain, with remaining parts taken from reference TRBV16 and TRBJ2-7, reads GEEVAQTPKHLVRGEGQKAKLYCAPIKGHSYVFWYQQVLKNEFKFLISFQNENVFDETGMPKERFSAKCLPNSPCSLEIQATKLEDSAVYFCASSQSWYEQYFGPGTRLTVT.

The V gene is TRBV9, the J gene TRBJ1-1; D call uncertain. Looked up from germline, CDR1 is SGDLS and CDR2 is YYNGEE. V was cut by 3 bases and J by 0 bases, with 15 bases left in between. The CDR3 covers 16 residues. CDR3 nucleotides: TGTGCCAGCAGCGGGGGATTCAATATAATGAACACTGAAGCTTTCTTT. It is translated as CASSGGFNIMNTEAFF.

This rearrangement joins TRBV30 to TRBJ1-2, with 7 bases lining up with TRBD1. Germline V gene sequence: CDR1 GTSNPN, CDR2 SVGIG (reference sequence). Trimming at V came to 3 bases and at J to 4 bases, leaving 11 bases not matched to a gene. This CDR3 region has 15 residues. The CDR3 nucleotides read TGTGCCTGGAGGCGACAGGGAGATAAGGGCTATGGCTACACCTTC. It specifies CAWRRQGDKGYGYTF.

The chain uses TRBV2 and TRBJ2-7, with D tentatively TRBD2 (5 bases). The CDR3 contains 13 residues. Germline CDR1 reads SNHLY; CDR2 reads FYNNEI. The V end lost 4 bases, the J end lost 9 bases, and 16 bases lay between the germline ends. This CDR3 is CASSAGQDSWQYF. The DNA for the CDR3 is TGTGCCAGCAGTGCGGGCCAGGACTCTTGGCAGTACTTC.

The CDR3 protein is CASSLTGSGNTEAFF. For the CDR3, the DNA is TGCGCCAGCAGCTTAACAGGGTCTGGGAACACTGAAGCTTTCTTT. The chain couples TRBV5-1 to TRBJ1-1; D possibly corresponds to TRBD1 (6 bases). This CDR3 comprises 15 residues. Germline loops: CDR1 SGHRS, CDR2 YFSETQ. V was trimmed by 2 bases and J by 1 base, leaving 12 bases between them.

This chain joins TRBV2 and TRBJ2-1; no reliable D call. Trimming left V 11 bases short and J 5 bases short, with 13 bases between. Germline V gene sequence: CDR1 SNHLY, CDR2 FYNNEI. The CDR3 sequence is 12 residues long. CDR3 loop: CAAAIKDNEQFF. As DNA, the CDR3 is TGTGCCGCTGCGATTAAGGACAATGAGCAGTTCTTC. Looking up the rest from reference TRBV2 and TRBJ2-1 gives the full variable domain: EPEVTQTPSHQVTQMGQEVILRCVPISNHLYFYWYRQILGQKVEFLVSFYNNEISEKSEIFDDQFSVERPDGSNFTLKIRSTKLEDSAMYFCAAAIKDNEQFFGPGTRLTVL.

The rearrangement joins TRBV6-6 to TRBJ2-7; TRBD2 is a possible D gene (5 bases). The CDR3 loop spans 14 amino acids. V lost 6 bases and J lost 3, with 15 bases in between. CDR1 is MNHNY, CDR2 SVGAGI, per germline (reference sequence). The CDR3: CASRLAGNGYEQYF. CDR3 bases: TGTGCCAGCAGACTTGCGGGTAATGGCTACGAGCAGTACTTC.

This clone was seen only once. The V call is TRBV25-1, the J call TRBJ2-7; TRBD1 might be the D (5 bases). The CDR3 is 15 amino acids. From germline, CDR1 is MGHDK and CDR2 SYGVNS. Trimming stripped 3 bases from V and 5 bases from J, with 17 bases between. The CDR3 coding sequence is TGTGCCAGCAGTGATTTGGGCAGGGCCCTACACGAGCAGTACTTC. The encoded protein is CASSDLGRALHEQYF.

The chain carries TRBV19 and TRBJ2-7, with a weak D call TRBD2 (5 bases). The CDR3 covers 15 residues. Deletions cut 6 bases from V and 6 bases from J, with 21 bases between. The germline V gene has CDR1 LNHDA and CDR2 SQIVND (reference sequence). The CDR3 coding sequence is TGTGCCAGTAGGCTGGAGGCAGGATCTTGGAGCGAGCAGTACTTC. This encodes CASRLEAGSWSEQYF.

In this sample, this clone turned up once. This rearrangement joins TRBV6-5 to TRBJ2-2, with a possible D match to TRBD1 (6 bases). Germline lookup yields CDR1 MNHEY and CDR2 SVGAGI. CDR3 size: 14 residues. V lost 6 bases, J lost 3 bases, and 11 bases lay in between. CDR3 residues: CASSLQGYTGELFF. The CDR3, as DNA: TGTGCCAGCAGCCTACAGGGTTACACCGGGGAGCTGTTTTTT.

The chain links TRBV2 to TRBJ2-7; 7 bases are a match to TRBD1. After removal of 5 bases from V and 3 bases from J, the junction contained 4 bases not matched to a gene. The CDR3 loop spans 13 amino acids. The germline CDR1 and CDR2 sequences are SNHLY and FYNNEI. The CDR3 loop reads CASSNDRDYEQYF. The CDR3 DNA follows: TGTGCCAGCAGTAACGACAGGGACTACGAGCAGTACTTC.

J is TRBJ2-6 and V is TRBV4-3; D gene uncertain. Trimming cost V 4 bases and J 4 bases, with 11 bases left between them. CDR1 and CDR2 from the germline V gene are LGHNA and YSLEER. The CDR3 is 15 residues long. The chain's CDR3 is CASSPAETGANVLTF. The CDR3 nucleotides read TGCGCCAGCAGCCCCGCAGAGACCGGGGCCAACGTCCTGACTTTC.